The rows below give T cell receptor beta chains drawn from one sample of a study of T cell responses to AZD1222 COVID-19 vaccine. The table came from immunoSEQ multiplex PCR; TCRdb's copy has only in-frame clones and leaves some out. Here the sample spans 140,000 to 150,000 clones, roughly nine tenths being singletons. The material sequenced was peripheral blood, taken on day 0 of AZD1222 vaccination. The receptor source for this set is an adult in good health. CDR3s include the opening cysteine and the closing phenylalanine or tryptophan. D genes are given only for firm matches.

>NA|TRBV30|TRBJ1-2
CAWKNWLGGGYTF
TGTGCCTGGAAAAACTGGCTTGGTGGAGGCTACACCTTC
>NA|TRBV20-1|TRBJ2-7
CSASVPGEVYEQYF
TGCAGTGCTAGTGTACCGGGAGAGGTCTACGAGCAGTACTTC
>NA|TRBV18|TRBJ2-2
CASSPPGPNTGELFF
TGTGCCAGCTCACCACCGGGTCCCAACACCGGGGAGCTGTTTTTT
>TRBD1|TRBV2|TRBJ1-1
CASRGTANTEAFF
TGTGCCAGCAGGGGGACAGCGAACACTGAAGCTTTCTTT
>NA|TRBV24-1|TRBJ1-2
CATSDFQGFGYTF
TGTGCCACCAGTGATTTTCAGGGTTTCGGCTACACCTTC
>TRBD1|TRBV25-1|TRBJ2-1
CASSESTGPLYNEQFF
TGTGCCAGCAGTGAATCGACAGGGCCCCTATACAATGAGCAGTTCTTC
>TRBD1|TRBV10-3|TRBJ2-1
CAINSGQGLSYNEQFF
TGTGCCATCAACTCGGGACAGGGCTTATCCTACAATGAGCAGTTCTTC
>TRBD1|TRBV7-2|TRBJ2-1
CASSPGDRAPNEQFF
TGTGCCAGCAGCCCAGGGGACAGGGCTCCCAATGAGCAGTTCTTC
>TRBD2|TRBV4-1|TRBJ2-5
CASSQDRLAGGWSETQYF
TGCGCCAGCAGCCAAGATCGACTAGCGGGAGGCTGGTCAGAGACCCAGTACTTC
>NA|TRBV30|TRBJ2-7
CAWSSSYEQYF
TGTGCCTGGAGCAGCTCCTACGAGCAGTACTTC
>TRBD1|TRBV12-5|TRBJ1-1
CASGLVANPGRGRTEAFF
TGTGCTAGTGGTTTGGTTGCGAACCCTGGCAGGGGGCGTACTGAAGCTTTCTTT
>TRBD1|TRBV5-1|TRBJ1-1
CASSQRTGGGTEAFF
TGCGCCAGCAGCCAGCGTACAGGGGGTGGTACTGAAGCTTTCTTT
>NA|TRBV28|TRBJ2-7
CASSPPGGYEQYF
TGTGCCAGCAGTCCCCCGGGTGGTTACGAGCAGTACTTC
>NA|TRBV15|TRBJ2-1
CATSRVGGDPYNEQFF
TGTGCCACCAGCAGAGTAGGGGGGGACCCCTACAATGAGCAGTTCTTC